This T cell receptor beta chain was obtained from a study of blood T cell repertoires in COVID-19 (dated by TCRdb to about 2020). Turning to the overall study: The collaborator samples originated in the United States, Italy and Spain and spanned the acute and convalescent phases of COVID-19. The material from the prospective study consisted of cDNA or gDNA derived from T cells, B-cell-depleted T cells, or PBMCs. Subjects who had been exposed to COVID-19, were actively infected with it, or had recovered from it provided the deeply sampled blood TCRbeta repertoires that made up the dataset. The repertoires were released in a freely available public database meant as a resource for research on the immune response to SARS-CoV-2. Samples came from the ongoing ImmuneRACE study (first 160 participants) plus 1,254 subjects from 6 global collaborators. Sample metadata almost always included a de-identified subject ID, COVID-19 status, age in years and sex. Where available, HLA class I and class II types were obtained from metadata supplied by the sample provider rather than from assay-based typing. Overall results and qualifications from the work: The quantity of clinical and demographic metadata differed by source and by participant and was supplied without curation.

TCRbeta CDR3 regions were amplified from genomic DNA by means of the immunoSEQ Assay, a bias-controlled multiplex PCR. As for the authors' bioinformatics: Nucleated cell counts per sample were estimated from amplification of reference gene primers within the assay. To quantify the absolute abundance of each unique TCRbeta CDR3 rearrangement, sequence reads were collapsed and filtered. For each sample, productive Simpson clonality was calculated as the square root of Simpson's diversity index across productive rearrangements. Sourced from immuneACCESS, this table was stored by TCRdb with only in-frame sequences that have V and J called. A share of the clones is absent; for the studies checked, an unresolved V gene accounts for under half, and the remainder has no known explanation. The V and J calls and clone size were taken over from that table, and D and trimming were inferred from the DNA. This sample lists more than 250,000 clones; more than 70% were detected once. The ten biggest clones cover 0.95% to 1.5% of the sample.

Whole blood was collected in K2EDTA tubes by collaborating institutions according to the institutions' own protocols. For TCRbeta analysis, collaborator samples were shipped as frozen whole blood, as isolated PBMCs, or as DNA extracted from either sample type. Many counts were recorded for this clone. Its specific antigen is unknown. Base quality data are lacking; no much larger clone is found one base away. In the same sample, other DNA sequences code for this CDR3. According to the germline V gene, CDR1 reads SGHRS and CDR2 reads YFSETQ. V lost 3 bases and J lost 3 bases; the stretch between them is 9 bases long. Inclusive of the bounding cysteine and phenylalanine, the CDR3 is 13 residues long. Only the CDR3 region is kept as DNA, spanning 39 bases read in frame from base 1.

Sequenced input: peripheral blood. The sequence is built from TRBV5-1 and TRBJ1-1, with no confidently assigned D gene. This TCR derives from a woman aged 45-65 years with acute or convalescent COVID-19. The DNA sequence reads TGCGCCAGCAGCTGGACCGGGGACACTGAAGCTTTCTTT. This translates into CASSWTGDTEAFF.